Below, 7 T cell receptor beta chains from the same sample are listed, as sequenced in a study of T-cell reconstitution after alpha-beta-depleted transplantation in children. Construction of the TCRbeta library involved unique molecular identifiers. TCRdb re-called the PCR reads with MiXCR, one entry per CDR3 protein. This sample has some 72,000 distinct CDR3 sequences, with about 6.7% found just once. The specimen was PBMCs from the stem cell graft donor, collected from the stem cell graft. Receptors originate from a human donor who donated a stem cell graft to a child with acute lymphoblastic leukemia.

This clonotype came up many times. The chain has TRBV6-5 and TRBJ2-1, with 9 bases lining up with TRBD1. Germline assignment: CDR1 MNHEY and CDR2 SVGAGI. The ends lost 5 bases at V and 6 bases at J; junction bases unmatched: 11. The CDR3 is 16 amino acids. Here the CDR3 DNA reads TGTGCCAGCAGTCCAGGGGGACAGGGAGGGATCAATGAGCAGTTCTTC. It translates to CASSPGGQGGINEQFF.

This clonotype showed up many times. This chain joins TRBV5-1 and TRBJ1-1; 7 bases are shared with TRBD1. This CDR3 has 13 amino acids. Germline-derived CDR1 and CDR2 are SGHRS and YFSETQ. V lost 9 bases to trimming and J lost 1 base; unmatched junction nucleotides: 6. Here the CDR3 reads CATGRGENTEAFF. The CDR3 nucleotides are TGCGCCACGGGCAGGGGGGAGAACACTGAAGCTTTCTTT.

This clonotype occurred many times. The V and J genes are TRBV29-1 and TRBJ2-3, with 9 bases lining up with TRBD1. CDR1 and CDR2 from the germline V gene are SQVTM and ANQGSEA. V was clipped by 0 bases and J by 2 bases; unmatched bases: 12. This CDR3 region has 18 residues. The CDR3 spells CSVEDLGVWDRATDTQYF. CDR3 sequence (DNA): TGCAGCGTTGAAGATCTTGGGGTATGGGACAGGGCCACAGATACGCAGTATTTT.

The chain has TRBV5-1 and TRBJ1-1; D unresolved. Germline lookup yields CDR1 SGHRS and CDR2 YFSETQ. Trimming took off 0 bases at V and 4 bases at J, with 19 bases between the two ends. The CDR3 runs to 17 residues. The CDR3 nucleotides read TGCGCCAGCAGCTTGGTTTTTTTGGACGAAGGGAGCACTGAAGCTTTCTTT. Protein product: CASSLVFLDEGSTEAFF.

This clonotype appeared many times. The rearrangement links TRBV12-3 or TRBV12-4 to TRBJ2-2; 8 positions agree with TRBD1. The ends lost 8 bases at V and 4 bases at J; junction bases unmatched: 21. The CDR3 runs 19 residues. This chain's CDR3 is CASSISPGGQGPFTGELFF. Here the CDR3 DNA reads TGTGCCAGCTCTATCTCCCCCGGCGGACAGGGCCCTTTCACCGGGGAGCTGTTTTTT.

This clonotype was observed at least ten times. The CDR3 sequence: CASGAGNDYEQYF. CDR3 nucleotides: TGTGCCAGTGGGGCAGGGAACGACTACGAGCAGTACTTC. The chain couples TRBV19 to TRBJ2-7, with a possible D match to TRBD1 (5 bases). Per the germline V gene, CDR1 is LNHDA and CDR2 is SQIVND (reference sequence). V was clipped by 8 bases and J by 3 bases, with 14 bases between them. The CDR3 extends over 13 amino acids.

This clonotype was picked up many times. This sequence joins TRBV12-3 or TRBV12-4 and TRBJ2-1; the D call may be TRBD1 or TRBD2 (5 bases each). V was pared by 2 bases and J by 10 bases, with 9 bases between. The CDR3 sequence is 12 residues long. CDR3 in amino acids: CASSLRGDEQFF. For the CDR3, the DNA is TGTGCCAGCAGTTTACGAGGGGACGAGCAGTTCTTC.